This passage covers 5 T cell receptor beta chains from one sample sequenced in a study of vaccination effects on CD4 cells after COVID-19. Before any sequencing was done, the ViraFEST assay used viral peptide pools to expand antigen-specific CD4+ T cells. Investigators separated out CD4+ T cells once around eleven days of culture had passed. Two-dose vaccination with either BNT162b2 or mRNA-1273 was given to the participants. Data came from immunoSEQ multiplex PCR; TCRdb stores just in-frame clones and leaves some out. The sample consists of tens of thousands of clones, around 77% of them appearing once. These receptors' antigens are unknown. The sequences come from CD4+ T cells from PBMCs cultured with HCoV-OC43 spike peptides, collected after COVID-19 vaccination. The subset denotes: HCoV-OC43 spike overlapping peptide pool stimulation. Receptors were obtained from a human donor who received a COVID-19 vaccine.

This clone has a single count. The chain joins TRBV6-5 to TRBJ1-2; D may be TRBD1 (5 bases). The CDR3 sequence is 11 residues long. Trimming cost V 6 bases and J 9 bases, with 11 bases left between them. Per germline, CDR1 MNHEY and CDR2 SVGAGI. The CDR3 region is CASRQGRSYTF. In DNA form, the CDR3 reads TGTGCCAGCAGGCAGGGAAGGAGCTACACCTTC.

J is TRBJ1-4 and V is TRBV5-1, with D tentatively TRBD1 (5 bases). Germline V gene lookup returns CDR1 SGHRS and CDR2 YFSETQ. V lost 4 bases, J lost 5 bases, and 12 bases lay in between. CDR3 size: 14 residues. Here the CDR3 reads CASSPGPQNEKLFF. The CDR3, as DNA: TGCGCCAGCAGCCCGGGACCGCAAAATGAAAAACTGTTTTTT.

This rearrangement joins TRBV7-9 to TRBJ1-1; D is perhaps TRBD1 (6 bases). The V end lost 1 base, the J end lost 4 bases, and 7 bases lay between the germline ends. The CDR3 contains 13 residues. Germline V CDR1 and CDR2: SEHNR, FQNEAQ (reference sequence). The CDR3, as DNA: TGTGCCAGCAGCTTAGGACAGGCCACTGAAGCTTTCTTT. Its protein is CASSLGQATEAFF. Combining the CDR3 with reference TRBV7-9 and TRBJ1-1 gives the whole variable domain DTGVSQNPRHKITKRGQNVTFRCDPISEHNRLYWYRQTLGQGPEFLTYFQNEAQLEKSRLLSDRFSAERPKGSFSTLEIQRTEQGDSAMYLCASSLGQATEAFFGQGTRLTVV.

This chain joins TRBV4-1 and TRBJ1-6; 7 nucleotides agree with TRBD1. CDR3 length: 14 residues. Germline CDR1 reads MGHRA; CDR2 reads YSYEKL. V lost 6 bases and J lost 7; bases outside the gene matches: 6. The CDR3 bases are TGCGCCAGCAGACGACAGGGAGAGAATTCACCCCTCCACTTT. This sequence encodes CASRRQGENSPLHF.

The V call is TRBV12-3 or TRBV12-4, the J call TRBJ2-1; D is perhaps TRBD2 (6 bases). The CDR3 is made up of 12 amino acids. V was clipped by 2 bases and J by 9 bases, with 8 bases between them. The CDR3 bases are TGTGCCAGCAGTTTACAGGGACTTGAGCAGTTCTTC. The encoded protein is CASSLQGLEQFF.